A selection of T cell receptor beta chains follows, all from one sample in a study of T cells expressing NK-cell markers. TCRdb reanalyzed the 5' RACE reads and collapses them to one entry per CDR3 protein, without DNA. The sample data list almost 450,000 distinct CDR3 sequences. Sample: blood T cells: a sorted CD56 or NKG2C T cell subset, CD4+ or CD8+ T cells, or bulk PBMC T cells (not recorded which). These receptors originate from a woman aged 18-70 years in good health. Each CDR3 is given with its conserved first and last residue.

j_call v_call cdr3_aa
TRBJ2-7 TRBV20-1 CSAYRDSSYEQYF
TRBJ1-2 TRBV5-6 CASRTGTGYGYTF
TRBJ2-6 TRBV5-4 CASSLSVGSGANVLTF
TRBJ2-1 TRBV11-2 CASSPRLGVNNEQFF
TRBJ1-6 TRBV4-3 CASSQDYGSASPLHF
TRBJ1-1 TRBV19 CASSIGQGANTEAFF
TRBJ2-1 TRBV7-3 CASSLMQGKGNNEQFF
TRBJ2-1 TRBV11-2 CASANQQENEQFF
TRBJ2-2 TRBV5-4 CASSGPGRENTGELFF
TRBJ2-5 TRBV20-1 CSARSATSYQETQYF
TRBJ1-4 TRBV7-9 CASSLAQGASEKLFF
TRBJ2-5 TRBV4-3 CASSQIIIPFGTQYF
TRBJ2-1 TRBV12-3/TRBV12-4 CASSLIRGLEQFF
TRBJ2-4 TRBV20-1 CSARVVGGFQYF
TRBJ2-5 TRBV18 CASSPELGRPLETQYF
TRBJ2-5 TRBV11-2 CASSLGAALPETQYF
TRBJ2-1 TRBV15 CATSSGVSYNEQFF
TRBJ1-1 TRBV15 CATSPGGREAFF
TRBJ2-1 TRBV2 CASSGLWEGHNEQFF
TRBJ2-5 TRBV20-1 CSATGTETQETQYF
TRBJ1-1 TRBV20-1 CSARPQGRVNTEAFF
TRBJ1-3 TRBV20-1 CSAHSRGSGNTIYF
TRBJ2-7 TRBV28 CASTSGLFYEQYF
TRBJ2-7 TRBV9 CASSVLPSYEQYF
TRBJ2-2 TRBV20-1 CSARVGGSTGELFF
TRBJ2-3 TRBV11-1 CASSSPGLAGGPTDTQYF
TRBJ2-1 TRBV28 CASSLRNEQFF
TRBJ2-1 TRBV6-2/TRBV6-3 CASSQPLGEQFF
TRBJ1-1 TRBV20-1 CSAQTAMNTEAFF
TRBJ2-1 TRBV19 CASSVGGGSLNEQFF
TRBJ2-5 TRBV12-3/TRBV12-4 CASSRPDIGETQYF
TRBJ2-2 TRBV19 CASSTGLAGGNTGELFF
TRBJ1-5 TRBV20-1 CSASQGAGNQPQHF
TRBJ2-2 TRBV7-3 CASSPNSGANTGELFF
TRBJ2-7 TRBV24-1 CATSAPGQGAWEQYF
TRBJ2-5 TRBV10-3 CAISESLYSDQYF
TRBJ1-2 TRBV5-1 CASSPDPGQGATGGYTF
TRBJ1-5 TRBV11-2 CASSPIRAGVAHPQHF
TRBJ1-4 TRBV20-1 CSARGPFRGLNEKLFF
TRBJ2-2 TRBV11-2 CASSSKGLAGGPHTGELFF